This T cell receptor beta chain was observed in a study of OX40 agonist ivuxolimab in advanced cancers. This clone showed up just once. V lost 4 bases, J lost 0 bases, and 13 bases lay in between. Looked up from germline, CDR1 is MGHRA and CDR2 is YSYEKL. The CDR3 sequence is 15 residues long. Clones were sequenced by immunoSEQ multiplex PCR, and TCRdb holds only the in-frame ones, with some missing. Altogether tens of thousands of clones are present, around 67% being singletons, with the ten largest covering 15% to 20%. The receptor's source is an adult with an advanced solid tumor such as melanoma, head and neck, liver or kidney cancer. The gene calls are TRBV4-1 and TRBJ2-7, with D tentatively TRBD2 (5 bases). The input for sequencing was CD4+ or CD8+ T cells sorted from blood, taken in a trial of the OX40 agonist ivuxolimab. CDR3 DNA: TGCGCCAGCAGCCCTGCGGGTATGTTCTCCTACGAGCAGTACTTC. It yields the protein CASSPAGMFSYEQYF.